This TCR beta chain was captured by sequencing in a study of shared clonotypes between healthy human individuals. Study summary: For every donor, three CD4 naive, three CD4 memory, two CD8 naive and one CD8 memory plates were used.

As for this clone: Antigen: not known.

General observations from the study: Non-shared clonotypes were found to have lower generation probabilities than the clonotypes that were shared by all four of the sorted-subset donors. Sharing of clonotypes among donors was expected to vary with sequencing depth. Sharing across several donors was seen in about 5% of naive CD4 clonotypes.

The ends lost 5 bases at V and 11 bases at J; junction bases unmatched: 9. The CDR3 extends over 13 amino acids. In germline, CDR1 is SEHNR, CDR2 FQNEAQ (reference sequence). TCRdb keeps only in-frame clones here, not all; method: immunoSEQ multiplex PCR. The table lists about 1.5 million clones, over 95% of them singletons. Sequenced sample: naive CD4+ T cells sorted from blood. The sample's subset: CD45RA+ positively selected. The origin of this receptor is a young man in good health. The chain has TRBV7-9 and TRBJ1-1; 9 bases fit TRBD1. CDR3 in amino acids: CASSPDRGVVAFF. The CDR3 bases are TGTGCCAGCAGCCCGGACAGGGGTGTGGTTGCTTTCTTT.